This T cell receptor (beta chain) was found in a study of OX40 agonist ivuxolimab in advanced cancers. Study-wide context: Patients were treated with ivuxolimab, an agonistic anti-OX40 (CD134) antibody. Patients undergoing dose escalation presented with hepatocellular carcinoma, melanoma, renal cell or head and neck cancer. In three patients, partial responses were observed, one with hepatocellular carcinoma and two with cutaneous melanoma.

The CDR3 has 13 amino acids. Between the trimmed V and J ends, which lost 5 bases and 5 bases, there was a span of 12 bases. Germline CDR1 and CDR2: LNHDA and SQIVND (reference sequence). With autoimmune disease history or systemic immunosuppression, patients were excluded. Clones were sequenced by immunoSEQ multiplex PCR, and TCRdb holds only the in-frame ones, with some missing. The data hold some 45,000 clones, with 86% observed a single time. The receptor comes from an adult with an advanced solid tumor such as melanoma, head and neck, liver or kidney cancer. Material: CD4+ or CD8+ T cells sorted from blood, obtained in a trial of the OX40 agonist ivuxolimab. V usage is TRBV19 and J usage is TRBJ1-2; D gene uncertain. CDR3 DNA: TGTGCCAGTAGTTCCCCGGACGGGTATGGCTACACCTTC. Protein: CASSSPDGYGYTF.